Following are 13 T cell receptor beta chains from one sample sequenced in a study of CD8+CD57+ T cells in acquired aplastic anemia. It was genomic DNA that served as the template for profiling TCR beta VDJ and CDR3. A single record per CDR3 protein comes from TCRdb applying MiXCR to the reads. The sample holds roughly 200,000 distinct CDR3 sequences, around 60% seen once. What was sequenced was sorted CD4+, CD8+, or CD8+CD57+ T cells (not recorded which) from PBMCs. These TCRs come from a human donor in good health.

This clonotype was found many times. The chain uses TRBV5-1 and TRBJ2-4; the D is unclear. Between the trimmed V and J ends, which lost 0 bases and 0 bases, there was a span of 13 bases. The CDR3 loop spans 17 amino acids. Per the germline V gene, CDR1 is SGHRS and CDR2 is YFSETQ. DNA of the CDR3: TGCGCCAGCAGCTTGGTTCAGGAACGCTTAGCCAAAAACATTCAGTACTTC. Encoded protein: CASSLVQERLAKNIQYF.

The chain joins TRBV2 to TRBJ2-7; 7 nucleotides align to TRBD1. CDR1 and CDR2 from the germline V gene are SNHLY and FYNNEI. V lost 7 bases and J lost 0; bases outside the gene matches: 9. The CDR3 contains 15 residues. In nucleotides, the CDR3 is TGTGCCAGCATTCGAGACAGGGTGGGCTCCTACGAGCAGTACTTC. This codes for CASIRDRVGSYEQYF.

The CDR3 DNA reads as TGTGCCACCAGCCGTAGCCCGCGGGGGGACCAAGAGACCCAGTACTTC. It yields the protein CATSRSPRGDQETQYF. The chain combines TRBV15 with TRBJ2-5; 8 nucleotides match TRBD2. In germline, CDR1 is LNHNV, CDR2 YYDKDF (reference sequence). CDR3 length equals 16 residues. V shed 5 bases and J 0 bases; nucleotides not matched to a gene: 8.

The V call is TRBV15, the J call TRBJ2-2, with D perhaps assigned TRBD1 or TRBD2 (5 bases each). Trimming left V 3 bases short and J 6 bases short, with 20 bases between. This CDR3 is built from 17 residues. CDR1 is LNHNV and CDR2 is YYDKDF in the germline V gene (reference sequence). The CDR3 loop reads CATSSLLGVRGSGELFF. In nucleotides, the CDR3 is TGTGCCACCAGCAGCCTTCTGGGAGTAAGGGGATCCGGGGAGCTGTTTTTT. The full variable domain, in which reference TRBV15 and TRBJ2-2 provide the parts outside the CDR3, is DAMVIQNPRYQVTQFGKPVTLSCSQTLNHNVMYWYQQKSSQAPKLLFHYYDKDFNNEADTPDNFQSRRPNTSFCFLDIRSPGLGDTAMYLCATSSLLGVRGSGELFFGEGSRLTVL.

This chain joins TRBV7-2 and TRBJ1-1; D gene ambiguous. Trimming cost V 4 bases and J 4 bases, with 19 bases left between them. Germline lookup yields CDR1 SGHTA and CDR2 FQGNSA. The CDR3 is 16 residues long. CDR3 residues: CASSSRSGVGFTEAFF. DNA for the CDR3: TGTGCCAGCAGCTCCAGATCCGGGGTAGGTTTCACTGAAGCTTTCTTT.

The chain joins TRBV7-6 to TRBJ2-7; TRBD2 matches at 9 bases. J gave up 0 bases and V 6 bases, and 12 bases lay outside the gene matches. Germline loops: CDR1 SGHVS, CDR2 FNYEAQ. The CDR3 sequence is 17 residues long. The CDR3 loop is CASRAESGGTTSYEQYF. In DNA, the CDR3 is TGTGCCAGCAGAGCCGAGAGCGGGGGGACGACCTCCTACGAGCAGTACTTC.

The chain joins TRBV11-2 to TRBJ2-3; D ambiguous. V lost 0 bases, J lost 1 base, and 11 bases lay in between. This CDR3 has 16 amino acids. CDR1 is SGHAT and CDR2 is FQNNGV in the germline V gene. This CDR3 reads CASSLEGWAGTDTQYF. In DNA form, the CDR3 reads TGTGCCAGCAGCTTAGAGGGGTGGGCGGGCACAGATACGCAGTATTTT.

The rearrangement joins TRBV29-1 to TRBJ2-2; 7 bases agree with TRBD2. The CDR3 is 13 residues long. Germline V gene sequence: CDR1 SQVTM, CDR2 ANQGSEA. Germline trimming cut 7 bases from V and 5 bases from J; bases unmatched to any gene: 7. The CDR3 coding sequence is TGCAGCGCGCCGACTAGCCCTACCGGGGAGCTGTTTTTT. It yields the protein CSAPTSPTGELFF.

The CDR3 DNA sequence: TGTGCCAGTAGTCCGACCTCGGGACTAGCGGGAGTGGGGCAGTACTTC. This gives the protein CASSPTSGLAGVGQYF. This chain joins TRBV19 and TRBJ2-5; 14 nucleotides match TRBD2. Germline CDR1 and CDR2: LNHDA and SQIVND (reference sequence). V trimming: 5 bases; J trimming: 11 bases; junction bases outside the gene matches: 13. There are 16 residues in the CDR3.

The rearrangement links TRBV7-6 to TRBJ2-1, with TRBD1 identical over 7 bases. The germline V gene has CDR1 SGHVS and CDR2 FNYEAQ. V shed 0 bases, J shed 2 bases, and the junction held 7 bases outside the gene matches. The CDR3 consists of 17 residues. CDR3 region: CASSLAWDSLTYNEQFF. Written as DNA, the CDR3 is TGTGCCAGCAGCTTAGCTTGGGACAGCCTCACCTACAATGAGCAGTTCTTC.

The CDR3 spells CATSRARTGSSPLHF. CDR3 DNA sequence: TGTGCCACCAGCAGAGCGCGGACAGGGTCCTCACCCCTCCACTTT. The chain joins TRBV15 to TRBJ1-6, with 8 bases identical to TRBD1. Trimming removed 1 base from V and 10 bases from J; junction bases left unmatched: 6. The CDR3 is 15 residues long. The germline V gene has CDR1 LNHNV and CDR2 YYDKDF (reference sequence).

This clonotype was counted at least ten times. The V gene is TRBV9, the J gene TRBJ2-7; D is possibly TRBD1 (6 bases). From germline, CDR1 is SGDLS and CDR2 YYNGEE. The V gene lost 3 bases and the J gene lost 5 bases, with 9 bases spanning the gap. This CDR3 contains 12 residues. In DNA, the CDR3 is TGTGCCAGCAGCGCCAGGGGCCACGAGCAGTACTTC. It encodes CASSARGHEQYF.

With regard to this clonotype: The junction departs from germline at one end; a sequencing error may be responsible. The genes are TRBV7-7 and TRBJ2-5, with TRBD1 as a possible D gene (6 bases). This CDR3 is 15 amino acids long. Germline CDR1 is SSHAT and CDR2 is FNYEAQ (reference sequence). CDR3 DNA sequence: TGTGCTAGCAGCCCGGTTGGCAGGGGACGGGAGACCCAGTACTTC. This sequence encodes CASSPVGRGRETQYF.